This is a list of T cell receptor beta chains from one sample in a study of blood T cells in healthy people across ages. TCRdb reprocessed the 5' RACE reads via MiXCR and lists one record per CDR3 protein. The data hold 700,000 to 850,000 distinct CDR3 sequences, with roughly 34% observed a single time. Specimen: blood. All receptors come from a man between 18 and 35 years old in good health. The CDR3 runs from the conserved cysteine through the conserved F or W. Fields, in order: clone size, D gene, V gene, J gene, CDR3 protein, CDR3 DNA. A D gene is named only where the DNA matches it firmly. A row's size may be missing; if present it is once, few, many or a size class.

>.|.|TRBV7-3|TRBJ2-2
CASSLIIAGELFF
TGTGCCAGCAGCTTAATCATCGCCGGGGAGCTGTTTTTT
>.|.|TRBV4-3|TRBJ1-1
CASSQVLGGGVATEAFF
TGCGCCAGCAGCCAAGTTTTAGGGGGAGGGGTGGCGACTGAAGCTTTCTTT
>.|.|TRBV10-3|TRBJ2-7
CAISGPEANEQYF
TGTGCCATCAGTGGCCCCGAGGCTAACGAGCAGTACTTC
>few|TRBD1|TRBV12-3/TRBV12-4|TRBJ1-1
CASSSNRGEAFF
TGTGCCAGCAGTTCGAACAGGGGTGAAGCTTTCTTT
>once|.|TRBV6-1|TRBJ1-4
CASSANLGYEKLFF
TGTGCCAGCAGCGCCAACCTTGGTTATGAAAAACTGTTTTTT
>few|.|TRBV6-6|TRBJ1-5
CASSYSGQGSPPQHF
TGTGCCAGCAGTTACTCGGGGCAGGGTAGTCCGCCCCAGCATTTT
>.|.|TRBV3-1|TRBJ1-6
CASSQEIGSPLHF
TGTGCCAGCAGCCAGGAGATCGGTTCACCCCTCCACTTT
>.|.|TRBV6-2/TRBV6-3|TRBJ2-1
CASSYINNEQFF
TGTGCCAGCAGTTACATAAACAATGAGCAGTTCTTC
>.|.|TRBV5-4|TRBJ1-1
CASSFQGWGGTEAFF
TGTGCCAGCAGCTTCCAGGGCTGGGGGGGCACTGAAGCTTTCTTT
>few|.|TRBV15|TRBJ1-5
CATSRGGQLNQPQHF
TGTGCCACCAGCAGAGGTGGACAACTCAATCAGCCCCAGCATTTT
>few|.|TRBV12-3/TRBV12-4|TRBJ1-1
CASSRLGGGTEAFF
TGTGCCAGCAGTCGCCTCGGGGGGGGAACTGAAGCTTTCTTT
>few|.|TRBV4-2|TRBJ2-7
CASSQDRRLGGAYEQYF
TGTGCCAGCAGCCAAGATCGGCGACTAGGGGGGGCCTACGAGCAGTACTTC
>few|.|TRBV7-9|TRBJ2-3
CASGAARDTQYF
TGTGCCAGCGGCGCTGCTAGGGATACGCAGTATTTT
>few|.|TRBV12-3/TRBV12-4|TRBJ1-5
CASRAHRDGQPQHF
TGTGCCAGCAGGGCCCACAGGGACGGTCAGCCCCAGCATTTT
>.|TRBD1|TRBV7-2|TRBJ2-1
CASSLVGGVTYNGQFF
TGTGCCAGCAGCTTAGTAGGGGGCGTAACCTACAATGGGCAGTTCTTC
>few|.|TRBV20-1|TRBJ1-4
CSAPGRANEKLFF
TGCAGTGCTCCCGGACGGGCTAATGAAAAACTGTTTTTT
>.|.|TRBV5-1|TRBJ2-2
CASSRSGTPTGELFF
TGCGCCAGCAGCCGTTCCGGGACACCGACCGGGGAGCTGTTTTTT
>many|.|TRBV20-1|TRBJ2-3
CSARPGPGGTDTQYF
TGCAGTGCTAGGCCCGGCCCGGGGGGCACAGATACGCAGTATTTT
>few|.|TRBV20-1|TRBJ2-3
CSAGRLADTQYF
TGCAGTGCTGGAAGACTGGCGGATACGCAGTATTTT
>many|.|TRBV7-2|TRBJ2-3
CASSVGDTMQYF
TGTGCCAGCAGCGTAGGGGACACAATGCAGTATTTT
>.|.|TRBV7-9|TRBJ2-1
CASSLGAGDNYNEQFF
TGTGCCAGCAGCTTAGGAGCCGGGGATAACTACAATGAGCAGTTCTTC
>few|TRBD2|TRBV4-3|TRBJ2-7
CASSQDLTSGYGHEQYF
TGCGCCAGCAGCCAAGATCTAACTAGCGGGTACGGCCACGAGCAGTACTTC
>.|TRBD2|TRBV7-4|TRBJ2-2
CASSLGIAGGPDTGELFF
TGTGCCAGCAGCTTAGGAATAGCGGGAGGGCCGGACACCGGGGAGCTGTTTTTT
>once|TRBD2|TRBV9|TRBJ2-3
CASSSSGGGFTDTQYF
TGTGCCAGCAGCAGTAGCGGGGGGGGGTTCACAGATACGCAGTATTTT
>many|.|TRBV20-1|TRBJ2-7
CSASFSTSRGDEQYF
TGCAGTGCTAGTTTTAGTACTAGCCGGGGCGACGAGCAGTACTTC
>few|TRBD2|TRBV20-1|TRBJ2-5
CSARGKRTSHETQYF
TGCAGTGCTAGAGGAAAGAGGACTAGCCACGAGACCCAGTACTTC
>.|.|TRBV20-1|TRBJ1-1
CSARGGKAFF
TGCAGTGCTAGGGGGGGGAAAGCTTTCTTT
>few|.|TRBV7-3|TRBJ1-1
CASSPNRENTEAFF
TGTGCCAGCAGCCCGAACAGGGAAAACACTGAAGCTTTCTTT
>.|.|TRBV20-1|TRBJ1-1
CSGVGGDTEAFF
TGCAGTGGGGTGGGAGGCGACACTGAAGCTTTCTTT
>once|.|TRBV12-3/TRBV12-4|TRBJ1-1
CASSFLLLNGAFF
TGTGCCAGCAGTTTTTTGTTGCTGAATGGAGCTTTCTTT
>few|TRBD2|TRBV28|TRBJ2-7
CASSLGGGADNEQYF
TGTGCCAGCAGTTTAGGCGGGGGGGCCGACAATGAGCAGTACTTC
>many|TRBD2|TRBV4-2|TRBJ2-1
CASSQEASGGWPYNEQFF
TGTGCCAGCAGCCAAGAGGCTAGCGGGGGATGGCCCTACAATGAGCAGTTCTTC
>many|.|TRBV4-1|TRBJ2-1
CASSHPEGRGARNEQFF
TGCGCCAGCAGCCATCCCGAGGGGAGGGGGGCTAGGAATGAGCAGTTCTTC
>.|.|TRBV7-9|TRBJ2-1
CASSSQGKSEYSYNEQFF
TGTGCCAGCAGCTCACAGGGTAAATCCGAATACTCCTACAATGAGCAGTTCTTC
>.|.|TRBV7-2|TRBJ1-2
CASSLAVPDYGYTF
TGTGCCAGCAGCTTAGCGGTGCCGGACTATGGCTACACCTTC